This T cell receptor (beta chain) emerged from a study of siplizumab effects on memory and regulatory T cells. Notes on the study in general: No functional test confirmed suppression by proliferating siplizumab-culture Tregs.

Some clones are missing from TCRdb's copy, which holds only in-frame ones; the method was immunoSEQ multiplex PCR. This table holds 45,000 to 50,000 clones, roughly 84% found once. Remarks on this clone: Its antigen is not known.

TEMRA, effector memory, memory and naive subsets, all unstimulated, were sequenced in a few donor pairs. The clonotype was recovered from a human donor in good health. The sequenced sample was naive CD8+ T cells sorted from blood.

CDR3 region: CASSLADSQWTDTQYF. CDR3 bases: TGTGCCAGCAGCTTAGCCGACAGCCAGTGGACAGATACGCAGTATTTT. The V and J genes are TRBV7-9 and TRBJ2-3; D may be TRBD1 (5 bases). The CDR3 contains 16 residues. The V end was cut by 0 bases, the J end by 3 bases, with 13 bases between. The V gene's germline CDR1 is SEHNR and CDR2 FQNEAQ (reference sequence).